The T cell receptor (beta chain) described here comes from a study of breast tumors, draining lymph nodes, adjacent tissues. On this clonotype: What it binds is not known.

Study conclusions and caveats: Tumors had less TCR diversity than lymph nodes, more than nontumor tissue. Findings are consistent with lymph node origin and intratumoral expansion of most tumor T cells. Tumor and nontumor repertoires were significantly more similar in luminal-like than in basal-like breast cancer. Data only fit, rather than demonstrated, lymph node origin of most tumor T cells.

Trimming took 0 bases from V and 2 from J; bases not matched to a gene: 2. The CDR3 totals 16 residues. The germline V gene has CDR1 MGHDK and CDR2 SYGVNS. Breast cancer patients provided tissue from their axillary draining lymph nodes. TCRdb re-called the multiplex PCR reads with MiXCR, one entry per CDR3 protein. This table holds around 300,000 distinct CDR3 sequences, roughly 31% found once. The sample comprised axillary lymph node tissue. The chain has TRBV25-1 and TRBJ2-3, with TRBD1 identical over 10 bases. The clonotype comes from a female donor with breast cancer. Some clones in this sample may be carry-over from other donors' samples. The CDR3 coding sequence is TGTGCCAGCAGTGAATATGGGACAGGGGACACAGATACGCAGTATTTT. It specifies CASSEYGTGDTDTQYF.